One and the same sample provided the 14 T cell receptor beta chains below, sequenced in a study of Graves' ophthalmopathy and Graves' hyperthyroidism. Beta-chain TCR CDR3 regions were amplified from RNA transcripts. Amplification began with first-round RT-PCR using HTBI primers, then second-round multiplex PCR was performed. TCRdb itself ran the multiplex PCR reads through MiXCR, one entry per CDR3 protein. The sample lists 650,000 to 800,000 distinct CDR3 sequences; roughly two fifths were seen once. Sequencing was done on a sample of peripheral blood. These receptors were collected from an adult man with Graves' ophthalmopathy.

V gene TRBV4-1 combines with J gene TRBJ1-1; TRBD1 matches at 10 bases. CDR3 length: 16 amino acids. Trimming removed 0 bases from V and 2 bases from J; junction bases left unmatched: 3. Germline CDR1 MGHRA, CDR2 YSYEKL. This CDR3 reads CASSQDWTGGNTEAFF. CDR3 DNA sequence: TGCGCCAGCAGCCAAGATTGGACAGGGGGAAACACTGAAGCTTTCTTT.

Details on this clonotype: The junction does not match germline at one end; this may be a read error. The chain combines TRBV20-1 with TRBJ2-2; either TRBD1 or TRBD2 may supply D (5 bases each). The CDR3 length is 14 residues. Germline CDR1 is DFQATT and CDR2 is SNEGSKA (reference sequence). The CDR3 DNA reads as TGCAGTGCTACCCGGCAGGGAAACACCGGGGAGCTGGTTTTT. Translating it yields CSATRQGNTGELVF.

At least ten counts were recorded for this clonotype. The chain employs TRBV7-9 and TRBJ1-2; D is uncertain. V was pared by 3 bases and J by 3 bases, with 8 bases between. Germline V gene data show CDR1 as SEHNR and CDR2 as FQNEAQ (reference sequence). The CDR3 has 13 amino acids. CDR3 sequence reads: CASSLWQDYGYTF. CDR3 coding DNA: TGTGCCAGCAGCTTGTGGCAGGACTATGGCTACACCTTC.

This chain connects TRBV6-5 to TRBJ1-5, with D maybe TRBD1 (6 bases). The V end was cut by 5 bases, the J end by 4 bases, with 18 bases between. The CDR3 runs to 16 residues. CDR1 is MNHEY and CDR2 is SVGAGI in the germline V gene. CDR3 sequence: CASSPQQGLGNQPQHF. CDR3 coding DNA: TGTGCCAGCAGTCCCCAACAGGGATTGGGTAATCAGCCCCAGCATTTT.

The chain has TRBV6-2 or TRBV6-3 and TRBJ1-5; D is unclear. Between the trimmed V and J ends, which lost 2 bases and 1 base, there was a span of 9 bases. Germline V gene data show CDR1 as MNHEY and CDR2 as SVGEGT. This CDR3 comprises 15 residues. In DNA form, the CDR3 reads TGTGCCAGCAGTTACGGGCGCCTAAGCAATCAGCCCCAGCATTTT. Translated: CASSYGRLSNQPQHF.

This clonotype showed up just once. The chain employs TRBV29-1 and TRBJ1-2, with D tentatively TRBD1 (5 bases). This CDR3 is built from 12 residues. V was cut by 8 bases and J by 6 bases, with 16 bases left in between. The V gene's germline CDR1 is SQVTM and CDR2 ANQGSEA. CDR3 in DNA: TGCAGCCTCGGGACTAGCGGGGATGGCTACACCTTC. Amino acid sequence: CSLGTSGDGYTF.

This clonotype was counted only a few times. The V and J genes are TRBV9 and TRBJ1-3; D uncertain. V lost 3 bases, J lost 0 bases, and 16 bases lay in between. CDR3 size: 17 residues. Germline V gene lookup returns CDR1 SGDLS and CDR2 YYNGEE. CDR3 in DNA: TGTGCCAGCAGCGGCCTACATTCGGAGACCTCTGGAAACACCATATATTTT. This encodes CASSGLHSETSGNTIYF.

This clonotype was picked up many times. The CDR3 nucleotides read TGTGCCAGCAGTCATCCGACAGGGGTGAGGGAAAAACTGTTTTTT. Translation gives CASSHPTGVREKLFF. This chain joins TRBV6-6 and TRBJ1-4; 8 bases agree with TRBD1. This CDR3 spans 15 amino acids. The ends lost 5 bases at V and 8 bases at J; junction bases unmatched: 10. CDR1 and CDR2 from the germline V gene are MNHNY and SVGAGI (reference sequence).

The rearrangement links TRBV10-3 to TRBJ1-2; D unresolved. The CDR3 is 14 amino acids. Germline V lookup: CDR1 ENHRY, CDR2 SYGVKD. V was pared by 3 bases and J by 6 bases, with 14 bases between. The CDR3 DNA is TGTGCCATCAGTGAACAACGGCTGACTCATGGCTACACCTTC. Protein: CAISEQRLTHGYTF.

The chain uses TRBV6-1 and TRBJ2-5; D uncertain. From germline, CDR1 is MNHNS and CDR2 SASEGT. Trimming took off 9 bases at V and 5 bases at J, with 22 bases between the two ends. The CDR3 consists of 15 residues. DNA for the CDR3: TGTGCCAGTAGTTTAGTGGGGTTGACACAGGAGACCCAGTACTTC. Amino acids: CASSLVGLTQETQYF.

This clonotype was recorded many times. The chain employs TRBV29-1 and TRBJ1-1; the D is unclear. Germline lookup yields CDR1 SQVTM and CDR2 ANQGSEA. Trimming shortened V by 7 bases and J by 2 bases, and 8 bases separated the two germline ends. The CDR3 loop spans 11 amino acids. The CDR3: CSGGENTEAFF. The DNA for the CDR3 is TGCAGCGGGGGTGAAAACACTGAAGCTTTCTTT.

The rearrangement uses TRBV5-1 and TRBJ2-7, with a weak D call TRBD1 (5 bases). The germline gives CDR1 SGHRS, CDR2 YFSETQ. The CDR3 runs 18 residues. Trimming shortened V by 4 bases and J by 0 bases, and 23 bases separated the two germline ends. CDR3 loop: CASSVPVGPQESSYEQYF. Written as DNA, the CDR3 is TGCGCCAGCAGCGTACCGGTGGGGCCCCAAGAGAGCTCCTACGAGCAGTACTTC.

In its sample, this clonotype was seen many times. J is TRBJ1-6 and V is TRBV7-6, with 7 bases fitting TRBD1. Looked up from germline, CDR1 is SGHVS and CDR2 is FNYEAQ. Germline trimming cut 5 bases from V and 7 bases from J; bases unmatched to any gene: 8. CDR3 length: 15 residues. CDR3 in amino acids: CASSPDRVLNSPLHF. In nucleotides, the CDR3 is TGTGCCAGCAGCCCCGACAGGGTTCTCAATTCACCCCTCCACTTT. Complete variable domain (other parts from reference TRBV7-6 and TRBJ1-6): GAGVSQSPRYKVTKRGQDVALRCDPISGHVSLYWYRQALGQGPEFLTYFNYEAQQDKSGLPNDRFSAERPEGSISTLTIQRTEQRDSAMYRCASSPDRVLNSPLHFGNGTRLTVT.

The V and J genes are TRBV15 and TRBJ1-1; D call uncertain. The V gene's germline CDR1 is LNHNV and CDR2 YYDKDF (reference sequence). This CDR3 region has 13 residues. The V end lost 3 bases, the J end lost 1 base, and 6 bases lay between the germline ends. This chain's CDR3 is CATSSLSNTEAFF. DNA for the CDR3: TGTGCCACCAGCAGCCTATCGAACACTGAAGCTTTCTTT.